These 6 T cell receptor beta chains share one sample of origin, sequenced in a study of blood T cell repertoires in COVID-19. Assay: immunoSEQ multiplex PCR; the TCRdb copy retains only in-frame clones and omits some. The table lists more than 100,000 clones, 81% of them singletons. Input material: peripheral blood. Receptors originate from a woman aged 60-75 years with active or convalescent COVID-19.

The V and J genes are TRBV5-6 and TRBJ2-1, with unresolved D. Trimming took off 4 bases at V and 6 bases at J, with 14 bases between the two ends. In germline, CDR1 is SGHDT, CDR2 YYEEEE. The CDR3 loop spans 14 amino acids. The CDR3 DNA is TGTGCCAGCAGCCCCTATACCGTCATCAATGAGCAGTTCTTC. Its translation: CASSPYTVINEQFF.

The chain links TRBV28 to TRBJ1-2; D might be TRBD1 (5 bases). The CDR3 spans 15 residues. V shed 5 bases and J shed 8 bases, with 21 bases lying between them. Germline values: CDR1 MDHEN, CDR2 SYDVKM. Here the CDR3 reads CASSVATGTSGGYTF. CDR3 sequence (DNA): TGTGCCAGCAGTGTAGCGACGGGGACTTCTGGAGGCTACACCTTC.

This chain joins TRBV4-1 and TRBJ2-2, with TRBD2 matching 13 bases. Germline CDR1 reads MGHRA; CDR2 reads YSYEKL. The CDR3 runs to 19 residues. V dropped 0 bases and J dropped 2; count of bases not matched to a gene: 6. The CDR3 DNA is TGCGCCAGCAGCCAAGATAAGGGACTAGCGGGACTTAACACCGGGGAGCTGTTTTTT. This translates into CASSQDKGLAGLNTGELFF.

The chain is built from TRBV20-1 and TRBJ1-5; no firm D call. The germline V and J ends were trimmed by 3 bases and 0 bases, with 12 bases remaining between them. The CDR3 sequence is 15 residues long. Germline V lookup: CDR1 DFQATT, CDR2 SNEGSKA (reference sequence). CDR3 protein: CSASEREYSNQPQHF. The CDR3 bases are TGCAGTGCTAGTGAACGCGAATATAGCAATCAGCCCCAGCATTTT.

The genes are TRBV10-2 and TRBJ1-3; D possibly corresponds to TRBD1 (6 bases). This CDR3 contains 14 residues. CDR1 is WSHSY, CDR2 SAAADI, per germline. The V and J ends lost 3 bases and 1 base respectively, with 7 bases between them. This CDR3 reads CASSDTGSGNTIYF. The CDR3 region has the DNA TGCGCCAGCAGTGACACAGGGTCTGGAAACACCATATATTTT.

The V and J genes are TRBV28 and TRBJ1-6; D perhaps matches TRBD1 (5 bases). Trimming removed 7 bases at V and 9 bases at J, with 19 bases between. The CDR3 is made up of 15 amino acids. Germline V gives CDR1 MDHEN, CDR2 SYDVKM. The CDR3 nucleotides read TGTGCCAGCACACGCGGACCGCGGGGCTCTTCACCCCTCCACTTT. This gives the protein CASTRGPRGSSPLHF.